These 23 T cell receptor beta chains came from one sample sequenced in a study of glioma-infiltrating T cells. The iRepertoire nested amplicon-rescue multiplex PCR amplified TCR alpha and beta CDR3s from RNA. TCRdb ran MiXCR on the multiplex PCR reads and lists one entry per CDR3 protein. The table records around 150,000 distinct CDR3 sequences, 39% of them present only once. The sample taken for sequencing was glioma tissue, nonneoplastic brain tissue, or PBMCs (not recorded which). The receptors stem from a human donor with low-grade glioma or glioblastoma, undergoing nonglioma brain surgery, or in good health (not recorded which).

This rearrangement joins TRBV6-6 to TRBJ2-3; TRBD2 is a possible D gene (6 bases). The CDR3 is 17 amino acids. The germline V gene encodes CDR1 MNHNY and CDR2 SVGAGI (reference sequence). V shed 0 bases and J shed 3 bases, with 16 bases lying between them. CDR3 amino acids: CASSYSFGLGGTDTQYF. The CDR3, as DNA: TGTGCCAGCAGTTACTCTTTCGGTTTGGGAGGTACAGATACGCAGTATTTT.

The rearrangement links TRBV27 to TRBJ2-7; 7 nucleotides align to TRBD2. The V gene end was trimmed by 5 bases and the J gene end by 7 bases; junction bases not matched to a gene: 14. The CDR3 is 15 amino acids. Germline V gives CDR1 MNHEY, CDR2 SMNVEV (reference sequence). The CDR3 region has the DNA TGTGCCAGCAGTCGGGACTACCTCCTTTCGGGTGAGCAGTACTTC. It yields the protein CASSRDYLLSGEQYF.

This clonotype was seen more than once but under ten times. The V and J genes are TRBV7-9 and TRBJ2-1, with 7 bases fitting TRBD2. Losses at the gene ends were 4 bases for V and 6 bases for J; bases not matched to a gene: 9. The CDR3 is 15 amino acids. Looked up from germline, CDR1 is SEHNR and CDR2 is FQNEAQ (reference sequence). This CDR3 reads CASSSLPTSVNEQFF. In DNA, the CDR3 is TGTGCCAGCAGCTCCCTCCCTACTAGCGTCAATGAGCAGTTCTTC.

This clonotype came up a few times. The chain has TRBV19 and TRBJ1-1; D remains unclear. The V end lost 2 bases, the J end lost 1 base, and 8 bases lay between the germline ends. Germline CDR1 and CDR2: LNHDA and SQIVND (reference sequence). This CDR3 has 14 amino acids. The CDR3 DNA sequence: TGTGCCAGTAGTATACGTTCTGAGAACACTGAAGCTTTCTTT. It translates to CASSIRSENTEAFF.

The CDR3 loop reads CASSQYVLIGTRAAKNIQYF. CDR3 DNA: TGCGCCAGCAGCCAATATGTCCTGATCGGGACACGGGCGGCCAAAAACATTCAGTACTTC. The V and J genes are TRBV4-3 and TRBJ2-4, with a possible D match to TRBD1 (6 bases). Per germline, CDR1 LGHNA and CDR2 YSLEER. Trimming removed 2 bases at V and 1 base at J, with 24 bases between. The CDR3 sequence is 20 residues long.

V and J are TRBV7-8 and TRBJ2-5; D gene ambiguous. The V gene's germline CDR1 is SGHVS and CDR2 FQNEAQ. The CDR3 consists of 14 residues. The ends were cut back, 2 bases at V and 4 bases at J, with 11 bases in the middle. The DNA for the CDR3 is TGTGCCAGCAGCTTAACCACGAGCACAGAGACCCAGTACTTC. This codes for CASSLTTSTETQYF.

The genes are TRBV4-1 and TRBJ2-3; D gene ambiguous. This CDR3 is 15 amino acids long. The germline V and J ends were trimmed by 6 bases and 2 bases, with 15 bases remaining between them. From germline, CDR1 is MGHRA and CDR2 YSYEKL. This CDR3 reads CASRVDGRNTDTQYF. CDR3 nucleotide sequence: TGCGCCAGCAGGGTCGACGGACGCAACACAGATACGCAGTATTTT.

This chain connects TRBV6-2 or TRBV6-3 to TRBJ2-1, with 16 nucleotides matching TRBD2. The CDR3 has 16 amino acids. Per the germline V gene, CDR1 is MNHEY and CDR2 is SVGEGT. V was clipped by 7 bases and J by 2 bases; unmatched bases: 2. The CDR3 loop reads CASTGLAGGAYNEQFF. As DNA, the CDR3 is TGTGCCAGCACGGGACTAGCGGGAGGGGCCTACAATGAGCAGTTCTTC.

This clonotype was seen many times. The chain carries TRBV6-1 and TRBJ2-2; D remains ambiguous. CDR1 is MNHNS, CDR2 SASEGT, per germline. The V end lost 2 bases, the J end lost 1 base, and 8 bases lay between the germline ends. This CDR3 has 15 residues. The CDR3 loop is CASSERAGNTGELFF. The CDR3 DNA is TGTGCCAGCAGTGAACGGGCAGGGAACACCGGGGAGCTGTTTTTT.

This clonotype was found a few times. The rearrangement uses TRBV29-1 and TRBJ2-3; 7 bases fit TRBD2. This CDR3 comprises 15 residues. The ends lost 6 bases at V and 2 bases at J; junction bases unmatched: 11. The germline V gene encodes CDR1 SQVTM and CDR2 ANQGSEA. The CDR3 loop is CSVYRTTSVTDTQYF. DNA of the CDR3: TGCAGCGTCTACAGGACAACTAGCGTCACAGATACGCAGTATTTT.

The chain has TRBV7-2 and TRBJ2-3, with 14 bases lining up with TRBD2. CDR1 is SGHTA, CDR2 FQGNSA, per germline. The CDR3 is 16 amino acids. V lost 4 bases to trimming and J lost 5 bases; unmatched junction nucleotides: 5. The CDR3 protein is CASSYGLAGGEDTQYF. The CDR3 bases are TGTGCCAGCAGCTACGGACTAGCGGGAGGTGAAGATACGCAGTATTTT. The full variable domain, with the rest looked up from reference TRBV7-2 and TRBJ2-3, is GAGVSQSPSNKVTEKGKDVELRCDPISGHTALYWYRQSLGQGLEFLIYFQGNSAPDKSGLPSDRFSAERTGGSVSTLTIQRTQQEDSAVYLCASSYGLAGGEDTQYFGPGTRLTVL.

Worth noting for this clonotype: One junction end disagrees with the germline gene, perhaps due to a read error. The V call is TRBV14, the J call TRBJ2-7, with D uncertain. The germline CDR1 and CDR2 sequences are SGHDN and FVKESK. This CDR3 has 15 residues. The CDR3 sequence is CASSQVAGISYERYF. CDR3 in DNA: TGTGCCAGCAGCCAAGTTGCAGGAATTTCCTACGAGCGGTACTTC.

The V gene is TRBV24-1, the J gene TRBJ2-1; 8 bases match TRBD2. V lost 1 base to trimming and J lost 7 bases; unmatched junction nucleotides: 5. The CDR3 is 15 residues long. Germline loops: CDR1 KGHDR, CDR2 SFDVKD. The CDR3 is CATSDFSGSGNEQFF. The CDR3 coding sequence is TGTGCCACCAGTGATTTCAGCGGGAGTGGAAATGAGCAGTTCTTC.

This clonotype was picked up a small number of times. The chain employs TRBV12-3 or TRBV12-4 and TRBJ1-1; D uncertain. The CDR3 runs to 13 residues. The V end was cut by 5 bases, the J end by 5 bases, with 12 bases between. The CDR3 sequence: CASSINQGTEAFF. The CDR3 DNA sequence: TGTGCCAGCAGTATAAATCAAGGGACTGAAGCTTTCTTT.

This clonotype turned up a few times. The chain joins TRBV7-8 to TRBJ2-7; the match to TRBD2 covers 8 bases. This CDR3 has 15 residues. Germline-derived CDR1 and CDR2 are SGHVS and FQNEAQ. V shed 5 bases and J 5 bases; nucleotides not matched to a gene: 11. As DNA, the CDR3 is TGTGCCAGCAGCCCCCGGGGAGCGGGAGTAGACGAGCAGTACTTC. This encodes CASSPRGAGVDEQYF.

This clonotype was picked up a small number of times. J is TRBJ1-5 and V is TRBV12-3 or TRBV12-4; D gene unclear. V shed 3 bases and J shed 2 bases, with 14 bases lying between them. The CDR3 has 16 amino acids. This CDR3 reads CASSFGGRNGNQPQHF. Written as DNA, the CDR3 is TGTGCCAGCAGTTTTGGTGGCAGGAATGGCAATCAGCCCCAGCATTTT.

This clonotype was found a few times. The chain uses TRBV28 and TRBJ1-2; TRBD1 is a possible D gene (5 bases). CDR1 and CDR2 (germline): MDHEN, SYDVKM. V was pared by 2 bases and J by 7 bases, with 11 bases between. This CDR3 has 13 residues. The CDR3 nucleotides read TGTGCCAGCAGTTTACAGGGCCCAGTTGGCTACACCTTC. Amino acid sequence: CASSLQGPVGYTF.

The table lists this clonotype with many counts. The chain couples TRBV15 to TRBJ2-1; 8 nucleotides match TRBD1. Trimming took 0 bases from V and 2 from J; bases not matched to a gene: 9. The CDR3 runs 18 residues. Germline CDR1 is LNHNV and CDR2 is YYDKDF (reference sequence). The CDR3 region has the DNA TGTGCCACCAGCAGAGAAACACCGGGACAGGAAACCTACAATGAGCAGTTCTTC. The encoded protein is CATSRETPGQETYNEQFF. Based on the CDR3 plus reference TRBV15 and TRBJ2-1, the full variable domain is DAMVIQNPRYQVTQFGKPVTLSCSQTLNHNVMYWYQQKSSQAPKLLFHYYDKDFNNEADTPDNFQSRRPNTSFCFLDIRSPGLGDTAMYLCATSRETPGQETYNEQFFGPGTRLTVL.

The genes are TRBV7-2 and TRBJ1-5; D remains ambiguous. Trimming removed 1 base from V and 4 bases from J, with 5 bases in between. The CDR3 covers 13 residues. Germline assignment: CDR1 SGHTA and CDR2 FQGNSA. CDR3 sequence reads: CASSLERNQPQHF. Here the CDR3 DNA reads TGTGCCAGCAGCTTAGAGAGAAATCAGCCCCAGCATTTT.

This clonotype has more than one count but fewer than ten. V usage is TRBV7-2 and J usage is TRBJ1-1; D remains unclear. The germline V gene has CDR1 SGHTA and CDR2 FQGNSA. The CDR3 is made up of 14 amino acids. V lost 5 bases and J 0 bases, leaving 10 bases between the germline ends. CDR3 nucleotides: TGTGCCAGCAGCCCAGACATTATGAACACTGAAGCTTTCTTT. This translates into CASSPDIMNTEAFF.

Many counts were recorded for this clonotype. This CDR3 is CASSYSQGSYEQYF. The DNA for the CDR3 is TGTGCCAGCAGTTACTCGCAGGGGTCCTACGAGCAGTACTTC. The chain links TRBV6-6 to TRBJ2-7, with D perhaps TRBD1 (6 bases). The V gene lost 0 bases and the J gene lost 1 base, with 7 bases spanning the gap. The V gene's germline CDR1 is MNHNY and CDR2 SVGAGI (reference sequence). The CDR3 runs 14 residues.

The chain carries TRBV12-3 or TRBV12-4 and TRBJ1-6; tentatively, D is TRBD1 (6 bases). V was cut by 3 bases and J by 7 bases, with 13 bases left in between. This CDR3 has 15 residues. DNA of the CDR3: TGTGCCAGCAGTTTCACAGGGATGGGGAATTCACCCCTCCACTTT. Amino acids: CASSFTGMGNSPLHF.

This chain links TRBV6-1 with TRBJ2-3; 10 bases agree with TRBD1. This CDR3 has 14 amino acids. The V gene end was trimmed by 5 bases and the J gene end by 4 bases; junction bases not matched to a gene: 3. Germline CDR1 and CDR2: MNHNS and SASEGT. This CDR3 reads CASSWDRGADTQYF. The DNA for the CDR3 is TGTGCCAGCAGTTGGGACAGGGGAGCAGATACGCAGTATTTT.